The 7 T cell receptor beta chains below all came from one sample that was sequenced in a study of T cell repertoires in cytomegalovirus infection. One entry per CDR3 protein results from TCRdb running MiXCR on the reads. The sample lists about 400,000 distinct CDR3 sequences, roughly a third occurring once. The antigens these receptors bind are not known. The material sequenced was cultured PBMCs, taken from culture after CMV antigen stimulation. The receptors stem from a human donor in good health (CMV status not recorded). Some clones in this sample may be carry-over from other donors' samples.

In this sample, this clonotype turned up a few times. The rearrangement uses TRBV4-1 and TRBJ2-7; TRBD2 agrees at 13 bases. Germline V gene data show CDR1 as MGHRA and CDR2 as YSYEKL. The ends lost 4 bases at V and 5 bases at J; junction bases unmatched: 5. This CDR3 spans 15 amino acids. The CDR3 spells CASSLRTSGRDEQYV. For the CDR3, the DNA is TGCGCCAGCAGCCTTCGGACTAGCGGGAGAGACGAGCAGTACGTC.

This chain uses TRBV11-2 with TRBJ2-1; 11 bases are shared with TRBD1. V dropped 3 bases and J dropped 7; count of bases not matched to a gene: 5. CDR3 length equals 15 residues. Germline V lookup: CDR1 SGHAT, CDR2 FQNNGV. The CDR3 sequence: CASSFWDRGVNEQFF. In nucleotides, the CDR3 is TGTGCCAGCAGCTTCTGGGACAGGGGGGTTAATGAGCAGTTCTTC.

Comments on this clonotype: A much larger clone lies a single base off, so this may be a read error. This rearrangement joins TRBV7-9 to TRBJ2-7; either TRBD1 or TRBD2 may fit D (5 bases each). There are 13 residues in the CDR3. V was shortened by 3 bases and J by 2 bases, with 8 bases between the two germline ends. The V gene's germline CDR1 is SEHNR and CDR2 FQNEAQ (reference sequence). The CDR3 bases are TGTGCCAGCAGCTTTCTGGGGGCCTACGAGCAGTACGTC. Translating it yields CASSFLGAYEQYV.

V and J are TRBV28 and TRBJ1-1, with TRBD1 as a possible D gene (6 bases). The germline CDR1 and CDR2 sequences are MDHEN and SYDVKM. The V gene lost 7 bases and the J gene lost 3 bases, with 18 bases spanning the gap. There are 15 residues in the CDR3. CDR3 amino acids: CASTATGGPDTEAFF. The CDR3 nucleotides are TGTGCCAGCACCGCCACCGGGGGCCCCGACACTGAAGCTTTCTTT. Together with reference TRBV28 and TRBJ1-1, the CDR3 gives the full variable domain: DVKVTQSSRYLVKRTGEKVFLECVQDMDHENMFWYRQDPGLGLRLIYFSYDVKMKEKGDIPEGYSVSREKKERFSLILESASTNQTSMYLCASTATGGPDTEAFFGQGTRLTVV.

The chain joins TRBV7-8 to TRBJ2-1; D unresolved. This CDR3 is built from 16 residues. The V end was cut by 5 bases, the J end by 0 bases, with 14 bases between. Germline CDR1 reads SGHVS; CDR2 reads FQNEAQ. The CDR3 reads CASSQYSRSSYNEQFF. CDR3 DNA sequence: TGTGCCAGCAGCCAGTACAGCCGGAGCTCCTACAATGAGCAGTTCTTC.

The chain carries TRBV28 and TRBJ2-1; D gene uncertain. CDR1 and CDR2 from the germline V gene are MDHEN and SYDVKM. V dropped 1 base and J dropped 10 bases, with 5 bases sitting between them. The CDR3 sequence is 11 residues long. The CDR3 region is CASSLLREQFF. CDR3 DNA sequence: TGTGCCAGCAGTTTATTGAGGGAGCAGTTCTTC.

The chain couples TRBV27 to TRBJ2-2, with TRBD1 identical over 10 bases. The CDR3 length is 15 residues. CDR1 and CDR2 (germline): MNHEY, SMNVEV (reference sequence). V trimming: 3 bases; J trimming: 6 bases; junction bases outside the gene matches: 4. CDR3 nucleotides: TGTGCCAGCAGTTTGACAGGGGGCTTGTCCGGGGAGCTGTTTTTT. Residues: CASSLTGGLSGELFF.